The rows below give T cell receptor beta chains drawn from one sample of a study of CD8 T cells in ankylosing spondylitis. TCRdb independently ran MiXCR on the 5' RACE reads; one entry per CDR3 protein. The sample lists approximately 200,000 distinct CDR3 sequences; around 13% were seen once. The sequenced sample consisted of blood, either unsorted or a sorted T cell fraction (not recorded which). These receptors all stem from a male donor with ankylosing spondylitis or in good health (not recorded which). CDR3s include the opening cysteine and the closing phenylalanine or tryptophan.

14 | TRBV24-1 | CATSEGALFNEQFF
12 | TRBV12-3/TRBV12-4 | CASSLDRFPAFF
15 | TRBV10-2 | CASTTSRLADNEQFF
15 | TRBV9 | CASSVVIGATYEQYF
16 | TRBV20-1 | CSARDGTSGRMDEQFF
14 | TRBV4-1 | CASSQLQGPDEQFF
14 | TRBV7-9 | CASSTGTDSYEQYF
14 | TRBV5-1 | CASKRTSGSYEQYF
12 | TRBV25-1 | CASSEFTGFSFF
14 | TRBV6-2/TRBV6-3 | CASSPIAREETQYF
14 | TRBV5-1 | CASSLNGGAYEQYF
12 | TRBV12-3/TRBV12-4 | CASSRAPTEAFF
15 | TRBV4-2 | CASSQDYPGGAEAFF
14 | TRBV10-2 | CASSEPGSNTEAFF
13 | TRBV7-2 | CASSGQGPETQYF
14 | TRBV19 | CASSRTGGGTEAFF
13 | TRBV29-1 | CSVPWGLPSQQYF
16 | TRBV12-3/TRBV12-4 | CASSSVLGSMNTEAFF
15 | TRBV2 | CASSEAAGMNTEAFF
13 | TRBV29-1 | CSVKGGSTYEQYF
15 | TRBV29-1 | CSVVWRGSSYNEQFF
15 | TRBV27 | CASSWLAGGPQEQFF
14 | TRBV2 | CASAPYPGTYEQYF
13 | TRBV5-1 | CASSLVGYDEQYF
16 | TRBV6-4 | CASSEKGLAGGDTQYF
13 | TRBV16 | CASSQWPEETQYF
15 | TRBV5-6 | CASSPTGPADNEQFF
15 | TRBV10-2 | CASALTASVGETQYF
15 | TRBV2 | CASSEGPERSYEQYF
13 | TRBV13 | CASSLAGGNGYTF
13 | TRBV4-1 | CASSQDQAGDLHF
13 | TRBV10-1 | CASSGGSGHEQFF
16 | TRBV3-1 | CASSPSYGATDNEQFF
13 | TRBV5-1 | CASSLVPADEQYF
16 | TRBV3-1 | CASSLSAESSYNEQFF
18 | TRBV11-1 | CASSTASLLAGGYNEQFF